Presented here are 11 T cell receptor beta chains from one specimen sequenced in a study of tumor and adjacent non-tumor tissue in lung cancer listed by TCRdb under 2018. The library came from multiplex PCR. The data were produced on an Illumina HiSeq 2500. Following protocols modified from ARM-PCR, the researchers constructed TCRbeta libraries through three rounds of nested PCR with primers (Table S4). TCRdb ran its own pipeline on the public reads, namely fastp trimming at Q25 and MiXCR clone calling, and kept in-frame beta chains. Rows are combined by CDR3 protein, so each entry shows the most common genes and DNA. Present in this sample are more than 95,000 distinct CDR3 sequences, roughly 67% of which were seen just once. The top ten clones comprise around 13% of the sample. RNA was isolated from bulk, unsorted tissue, and RNA quality was assessed with a NanoDrop ND-1000 and an Agilent 2100.

Sequencing used lung tumor tissue. Every receptor here comes from a man in his thirties or forties with non-small cell lung cancer.

Notes on this clonotype: Germline and junction disagree at one end, which may indicate a read error. The rearrangement links TRBV5-6 to TRBJ2-1; D ambiguous. The germline CDR1 and CDR2 sequences are SGHDT and YYEEEE. This CDR3 is 14 amino acids long. The CDR3 reads CASRLVSASSEQFF. Here the CDR3 DNA reads TGTGCCAGCAGATTGGTCTCAGCGTCTAGTGAGCAGTTCTTC.

Note on this clonotype: A much larger clone differs by one base, so this may be a read error. V usage is TRBV20-1 and J usage is TRBJ2-1, with TRBD2 matching 7 bases. The germline CDR1 and CDR2 sequences are DFQATT and SNEGSKA (reference sequence). This CDR3 contains 12 residues. The CDR3 loop is CSAGLADKEQFF. CDR3 bases: TGCAGTGCTGGGCTAGCGGACAAAGAGCAGTTCTTC.

The sample holds one count of this clonotype. It may be a read error: a sequence one base away is much more abundant. The chain joins TRBV6-1 to TRBJ1-1, with 9 bases aligning to TRBD1. The CDR3 is made up of 12 amino acids. Germline V gene data show CDR1 as MNHNS and CDR2 as SASEGT. CDR3 bases: TGTACCAGCAGTCGACAGGGGGCTGAAGCTTTCTTT. Translating gives CTSSRQGAEAFF.

Turning to this clonotype: Given a much more abundant clone one base away, this may be a read error. The chain is built from TRBV6-1 and TRBJ2-2, with 8 bases aligning to TRBD1. Germline lookup yields CDR1 MNHNS and CDR2 SASEGT. CDR3 length: 16 residues. CDR3 loop: CASSSPDRDNTVELFF. DNA of the CDR3: TGTGCCAGCAGTTCGCCGGACAGGGACAACACCGTGGAGCTGTTTTTT.

To note about this clonotype: With a much larger clone just one base away, this may be a read error. The chain is built from TRBV29-1 and TRBJ1-4; D remains unclear. In germline, CDR1 is SQVTM, CDR2 ANQGSEA. The V end was cut by 5 bases, the J end by 4 bases, with 2 bases between. CDR3 size: 10 residues. The CDR3 DNA reads TGCAGCGTTAGTAATGAAAAACTGTTTTTT. This codes for CSVSNEKLFF. The variable domain in full, with the rest retrieved from reference TRBV29-1 and TRBJ1-4, is SAVISQKPSRDICQRGTSLTIQCQVDSQVTMMFWYRQQPGQSLTLIATANQGSEATYESGFVIDKFPISRPNLTFSTLTVSNMSPEDSSIYLCSVSNEKLFFGSGTQLSVL.

A note on this clonotype: One base away lies a much larger clone, so this may be a sequencing read error. This chain connects TRBV29-1 to TRBJ2-3; D unresolved. This CDR3 spans 12 amino acids. Trimming pared 5 bases from V and 2 bases from J, leaving 8 bases between. CDR1 SQVTM and CDR2 ANQGSEA come from the germline V gene. This CDR3 is CSVLADTDTQYF. The CDR3 DNA is TGCAGCGTTCTCGCAGACACAGATACGCAGTATTTT.

Note on this clonotype: The junction departs from germline at one end; a sequencing error may be responsible. This chain joins TRBV7-3 and TRBJ1-6; D is possibly TRBD1 (6 bases). Germline values: CDR1 SGHTA, CDR2 FQGTGA. The CDR3 extends over 13 amino acids. The CDR3 DNA is TGTGGCAGCAGCTTAAGGACAGATTCACCCCTCCACTTT. Translated, it gives CGSSLRTDSPLHF.

At least ten counts were recorded for this clonotype. The chain combines TRBV20-1 with TRBJ2-3; D is ambiguous. The CDR3 has 14 residues. Deletions cut 5 bases from V and 0 bases from J, with 12 bases between. CDR1 is DFQATT, CDR2 SNEGSKA, per germline (reference sequence). CDR3 sequence reads: CSALLTISTDTQYF. The CDR3 bases are TGCAGTGCTTTACTGACGATAAGCACAGATACGCAGTATTTT.

As for this clonotype: This may be a read error, as it is one base from a much larger clone. The J gene is TRBJ2-3, the V gene TRBV4-2, with 11 bases aligning to TRBD2. After removal of 4 bases from V and 0 bases from J, the junction contained 12 bases not matched to a gene. The germline CDR1 and CDR2 sequences are LGHNA and YNFKEQ. The CDR3 is 19 residues long. CDR3 region: CASSLGVSGGAISTDTQYF. The CDR3, as DNA: TGTGCCAGCAGCCTAGGAGTTAGCGGGGGGGCCATTAGCACAGATACGCAGTATTTT.

In regard to this clonotype: One end of the junction varies from germline; a read error may be responsible. The chain combines TRBV20-1 with TRBJ1-6, with D unresolved. Germline lookup yields CDR1 DFQATT and CDR2 SNEGSKA (reference sequence). The CDR3 is made up of 14 amino acids. The CDR3, as DNA: TGCAGTGCTAGAGCAAAGGGCGGGAGTTCACTCCTCCACTTT. Its translation is CSARAKGGSSLLHF.

V and J are TRBV30 and TRBJ2-7; TRBD2 matches at 8 bases. The CDR3 runs 13 residues. Germline assignment: CDR1 GTSNPN and CDR2 SVGIG (reference sequence). Trimming at V came to 2 bases and at J to 5 bases, leaving 5 bases not matched to a gene. The CDR3 sequence: CAWSREGWDEQYF. The CDR3 DNA is TGTGCCTGGAGTCGGGAGGGCTGGGACGAGCAGTACTTC.